The sequence of this T cell receptor (beta chain) was determined in a study of ipilimumab plus nivolumab after autologous stem cell transplantation (dated by TCRdb to about 2021). Concerning the study at large: The median number of doses that trial patients received was 5 for ipilimumab and about 8 for nivolumab. Both primary refractory and relapsed disease were represented in the DLBCL cohort, where 18-month progression-free survival was about 82% and 31%, respectively. The trial enrolled patients with high-risk diffuse large B cell lymphoma, mature T cell lymphoma, or multiple myeloma undergoing autologous transplant. Approximately 36 patients made up the trial's intent-to-treat population.

V is cut back by 3 bases and J by 3 bases, with 5 bases in the junction unmatched. CDR1 and CDR2, per the germline V gene, are SGHRS and YFSETQ. The CDR3 spans 15 residues, from the cysteine through the phenylalanine. The read is trimmed to its CDR3 DNA, 45 bases read in frame from base 1. A note on this clone: Its antigen remains unidentified. No much larger clonotype is one base removed from it; base qualities were not supplied.

Here is what the overall study found, with its caveats: Per the authors, a biologic rationale for further study of the post-transplant checkpoint inhibition approach was offered by T cell receptor repertoire, regulatory T cell phenotype and gut microbiota profiles. The authors concluded that, as post-transplant consolidation, combined checkpoint inhibition appeared tolerable.

Ipilimumab was given at 1 mg/kg intravenously on day 1 of selected weeks, and checkpoint therapy started 14 to 28 days after autologous transplant. Nivolumab was administered at 3 mg/kg intravenously on day 1 of weeks 1, 4, 7, 10, and every two weeks through week 26. Combined checkpoint inhibition with ipilimumab and nivolumab as consolidation after autologous stem cell transplantation was tested in a Phase Ib clinical trial. Library prep was done by the immunoSEQ multiplex PCR assay. TCRdb obtained this table from immuneACCESS and retained in-frame rearrangements with V and J assigned. These tables miss some clones; where compared with another copy, unresolved V genes account for less than half of the shortfall, and the remainder is unexplained. This sample gives under 25,000 clones in total; around 85% of them show up just once. 6% to 7% of the sample comes from the top ten.

The sequence came from a male donor with diffuse large B-cell lymphoma. The sequence links TRBV5-1 to TRBJ2-3; 9 nucleotides in the junction match TRBD2. This specimen was PBMCs, taken in a trial of ipilimumab plus nivolumab as post-transplant consolidation. The CDR3 reads CASSSRLADTDTQYF. The nucleotide sequence reads as follows: TGCGCCAGCAGCTCCCGACTAGCGGATACAGATACGCAGTATTTT.